This T cell receptor beta chain was sequenced in a study of blood T cell repertoires in COVID-19. About the study: The United States, Italy and Spain were the sources of the acute and convalescent COVID-19 samples.

The germline CDR1 and CDR2 sequences are LNHDA and SQIVND (reference sequence). V was trimmed by 3 bases and J by 0 bases, leaving 11 bases between them. This CDR3 spans 15 amino acids. Repertoires were generated with immunoSEQ multiplex PCR, while TCRdb's copy carries only in-frame clones and drops some. Of 360,000 or so clones listed, about 88% are singletons. Specimen: PBMCs or T cells enriched from blood (not recorded which). This receptor was identified in a woman aged 30 to 39 who had been exposed to COVID-19. This chain uses TRBV19 with TRBJ1-2; D unclear. In DNA form, the CDR3 reads TGTGCCAGTAGTATTTTCGGAGCTTCTAACTATGGCTACACCTTC. Translated, it gives CASSIFGASNYGYTF.